This T cell receptor (beta chain) was recovered during a study of blood T cell repertoires in COVID-19 (dated by TCRdb to 2020 to 2021). Regarding the research as a whole: Samples covering the acute and convalescent phases of COVID-19 were provided by collaborators in the United States, Italy and Spain. The prospective study material was composed of cDNA or gDNA derived from T cells, B-cell-depleted T cells, or PBMCs. Deeply sampled blood TCRbeta repertoires from subjects exposed to, actively infected with, or recovered from COVID-19 were included in the dataset. The repertoires were released in a freely available public database intended as a resource for research on the immune response to SARS-CoV-2. Samples came from the ongoing ImmuneRACE study (first 160 participants) plus 1,254 subjects from 6 global collaborators. Sample metadata almost always included a de-identified subject ID, COVID-19 status, age in years and sex. Where available, HLA class I and class II types were obtained from metadata supplied by the sample provider rather than from assay-based typing.

Trimming takes 0 bases off V and 4 bases off J; junction bases not matched to a gene: 2. The CDR3 goes from the cysteine to the phenylalanine over 14 residues. The sequence is cut down to CDR3 DNA, 42 bases in frame from base 1. CDR1 GTSNPN and CDR2 SVGIG were looked up in the germline V gene (reference sequence). Participants in the prospective study were aged about 18 to 90 years, lived in under 30 United States geographic areas, and enrolled through a virtual design. Cohort assignment in the prospective study relied on participant-reported clinical history from a screening survey and a study questionnaire. Recovered participants in ImmuneRACE Cohort 3 were defined as having two consecutive negative NP/OP PCR tests, clearance from a healthcare professional, or resolution of symptoms. Mobile phlebotomists in the prospective study collected whole blood, serum and a nasopharyngeal or oropharyngeal swab from every participant. Over an approximately 2-month period, participants in the prospective study had the option of providing additional blood draws and questionnaires. Before DNA extraction, prospective study blood samples were shipped either frozen or at room temperature.

The immunoSEQ Assay, a bias-controlled multiplex PCR, was used to amplify TCRbeta CDR3 regions from genomic DNA. As for how the authors treated the data: The number of nucleated cells in each sample was estimated from the amplification of reference gene primers within the assay. To quantify the absolute abundance of each unique TCRbeta CDR3 rearrangement, sequence reads were collapsed and filtered. For each sample, productive Simpson clonality was calculated as the square root of Simpson's diversity index over productive rearrangements. In its TCRdb copy, this immuneACCESS table keeps in-frame sequences only and misses some clones. Where compared with another copy, unresolved V genes explain less than half of these, and the others have no known cause. V and J calls and clone size follow that table, whereas D and trimming were derived from the DNA. A total of 300,000 or so clones appear in this sample, nearly 90% of them only once. The ten largest clonotypes hold around 5.9% of the sample.

Details on this clone: It has no known antigen specificity. Nothing much larger sits one base from this clone, and base qualities are not available.

General study outcomes and caveats: Clinical and demographic metadata were provided uncurated, with the amount varying by source and participant.

This TCR came from a woman younger than 45 who had recovered from COVID-19. Recombination linked TRBV30 to TRBJ2-5, with 10 central nucleotides matching TRBD1. The sample consisted of PBMCs or T cells enriched from blood (not recorded which). The nucleotide sequence is TGTGCCTGGAGTGTAGGGACAGGGGCAGAGACCCAGTACTTC. This translates into CAWSVGTGAETQYF.